A single sample is the source of the 29 T cell receptor beta chains below, sequenced in a study of patients and donors after allogeneic stem cell transplantation. Each CDR3 protein gets one entry after TCRdb re-called the RT-PCR reads with MiXCR. The sample includes approximately 90,000 distinct CDR3 sequences, around 5% of them seen just once. The sample was blood, either unsorted or a sorted T cell fraction (not recorded which). The receptors here all came from a human donor who was either an allogeneic HSCT recipient or a stem cell or donor lymphocyte infusion donor (not recorded which). It is not recorded whose cells these are; they may come from a transplant donor.

There are many counts of this clonotype. This sequence joins TRBV5-1 and TRBJ2-5, with 11 nucleotides matching TRBD2. Trimming took 3 bases from V and 3 from J; bases not matched to a gene: 7. There are 16 residues in the CDR3. Looked up from germline, CDR1 is SGHRS and CDR2 is YFSETQ. CDR3 DNA: TGCGCCAGCAGCTATTTCGGGACTAGCGGAGAAGAGACCCAGTACTTC. Its protein product is CASSYFGTSGEETQYF.

This clonotype was seen at least ten times. This rearrangement joins TRBV20-1 to TRBJ1-1, with 9 bases that match TRBD1. V lost 1 base to trimming and J lost 4 bases; unmatched junction nucleotides: 1. Germline loops: CDR1 DFQATT, CDR2 SNEGSKA (reference sequence). The CDR3 extends over 13 amino acids. CDR3 sequence reads: CSARADRGTEAFF. In DNA form, the CDR3 reads TGCAGTGCTAGAGCGGACAGGGGCACTGAAGCTTTCTTT.

This clonotype was found many times. V is TRBV25-1 and J is TRBJ2-3, with TRBD1 identical over 8 bases. With 6 bases clipped from V and 4 bases from J, the junction kept 6 bases outside the gene matches. Germline loops: CDR1 MGHDK, CDR2 SYGVNS. There are 14 residues in the CDR3. CDR3 DNA: TGTGCCAGCAGGTCAGGGGGCAGCGCAGATACGCAGTATTTT. This translates into CASRSGGSADTQYF.

This clonotype was recorded a few times. One end of the junction is discordant with germline, which a read error may explain. The chain uses TRBV20-1 and TRBJ2-3; TRBD2 aligns across 10 bases. The CDR3 has 15 amino acids. The germline V gene has CDR1 DFQATT and CDR2 SNEGSKA (reference sequence). CDR3 sequence reads: CSARDRVAGGPRVTF. DNA for the CDR3: TGCAGTGCTAGAGATCGAGTAGCGGGGGGCCCCCGGGTGACTTTT.

This clonotype was counted between two and nine times. The chain recombines TRBV20-1 with TRBJ2-7; D remains unclear. The CDR3 is 12 amino acids. V lost 3 bases and J lost 2, with 8 bases in between. CDR1 and CDR2 from the germline V gene are DFQATT and SNEGSKA (reference sequence). CDR3 in amino acids: CSASPNPYEQYF. In DNA form, the CDR3 reads TGCAGTGCTAGCCCTAATCCCTACGAGCAGTACTTC.

This clonotype came up many times. The gene calls are TRBV15 and TRBJ1-1; no firm D call. The V gene lost 2 bases and the J gene lost 4 bases, with 11 bases spanning the gap. The CDR3 has 14 residues. The germline gives CDR1 LNHNV, CDR2 YYDKDF (reference sequence). The CDR3 region is CATSRPADATEAFF. Here the CDR3 DNA reads TGTGCCACCAGCAGACCGGCCGATGCCACTGAAGCTTTCTTT.

The sample holds many counts of this clonotype. V usage is TRBV19 and J usage is TRBJ2-5; 10 positions match TRBD2. The CDR3 consists of 16 residues. The germline V gene encodes CDR1 LNHDA and CDR2 SQIVND (reference sequence). Trimming at V came to 6 bases and at J to 4 bases, leaving 11 bases not matched to a gene. CDR3 region: CASRSTGTSVRETQYF. CDR3 sequence (DNA): TGTGCCAGTAGAAGCACCGGGACTAGCGTAAGAGAGACCCAGTACTTC.

This clonotype was observed at least ten times. The chain couples TRBV9 to TRBJ1-4; no clear D. Germline V CDR1 and CDR2: SGDLS, YYNGEE. The CDR3 extends over 18 amino acids. The V end was cut by 4 bases, the J end by 0 bases, with 19 bases between. The CDR3 spells CASSSSRAGGATNEKLFF. The CDR3 nucleotides are TGTGCCAGCAGCTCCTCAAGGGCAGGCGGGGCAACTAATGAAAAACTGTTTTTT.

Ten or more counts support this clonotype. V is TRBV10-2 and J is TRBJ1-3, with D hard to call. CDR3 length: 15 amino acids. Germline V CDR1 and CDR2: WSHSY, SAAADI. V lost 3 bases and J 0 bases, leaving 9 bases between the germline ends. For the CDR3, the DNA is TGCGCCAGCAGTGACGCCTTTGGCTCTGGAAACACCATATATTTT. Translating gives CASSDAFGSGNTIYF.

This clonotype came up many times. V usage is TRBV20-1 and J usage is TRBJ2-5; D may be TRBD1 or TRBD2 (6 bases each). The CDR3 is 14 amino acids. Trimming left V 6 bases short and J 4 bases short, with 18 bases between. Germline lookup yields CDR1 DFQATT and CDR2 SNEGSKA (reference sequence). CDR3 region: CSARDSQGRETQYF. The CDR3 coding sequence is TGCAGTGCCAGGGACTCCCAGGGGCGAGAGACCCAGTACTTC.

This clonotype occurred many times. The chain recombines TRBV28 with TRBJ2-1, with no clear D. The CDR3 is 12 residues long. V was shortened by 1 base and J by 7 bases, with 5 bases between the two germline ends. CDR1 and CDR2 (germline): MDHEN, SYDVKM. The CDR3 coding sequence is TGTGCCAGCAGTTTATCGGTTAATGAGCAGTTCTTC. It translates to CASSLSVNEQFF.

This clonotype was seen at least ten times. The rearrangement uses TRBV5-4 and TRBJ2-7; 8 bases map to TRBD2. CDR3 size: 13 residues. V lost 4 bases, J lost 3 bases, and 3 bases stayed unmatched. In germline, CDR1 is SGHNT, CDR2 YYREEE (reference sequence). The CDR3 DNA is TGTGCCAGCAGCACCCGGGGGGGCTACGAGCAGTACTTC. It translates to CASSTRGGYEQYF.

This clonotype has more than one count but fewer than ten. The chain has TRBV28 and TRBJ1-1, with TRBD1 matching over 7 bases. The germline gives CDR1 MDHEN, CDR2 SYDVKM. CDR3 size: 14 residues. Trimming cost V 7 bases and J 4 bases; bases outside gene matches: 9. As DNA, the CDR3 is TGTGCCAGCACCCGCCTTCAGGGGGTCACTGAAGCTTTCTTT. Its protein product is CASTRLQGVTEAFF.

This clonotype has at least ten counts. The chain combines TRBV6-5 with TRBJ1-5, with TRBD1 as a possible D gene (5 bases). Deletions cut 0 bases from V and 0 bases from J, with 15 bases between. Germline V gene lookup returns CDR1 MNHEY and CDR2 SVGAGI. The CDR3 runs 18 residues. Written as DNA, the CDR3 is TGTGCCAGCAGTTACTCGACGCGGGGGAGATATAGCAATCAGCCCCAGCATTTT. This gives the protein CASSYSTRGRYSNQPQHF.

Ten or more counts support this clonotype. The chain is built from TRBV5-1 and TRBJ2-3; D may be TRBD1 or TRBD2 (5 bases each). V was cut by 8 bases and J by 0 bases, with 10 bases left in between. The CDR3 totals 13 residues. Germline CDR1 is SGHRS and CDR2 is YFSETQ. The CDR3 sequence: CASGTESTDTQYF. CDR3 DNA sequence: TGCGCCAGTGGGACGGAGAGCACAGATACGCAGTATTTT.

This clonotype has a count of ten or more. The V gene is TRBV6-4, the J gene TRBJ2-3; TRBD2 agrees at 8 bases. V dropped 0 bases and J dropped 10; count of bases not matched to a gene: 3. CDR1 and CDR2 (germline): MRHNA, SNTAGT. The length of the CDR3 is 13 residues. CDR3 in amino acids: CASSDSTAGAQYF. CDR3 DNA: TGTGCCAGCAGTGACTCGACAGCGGGAGCGCAGTATTTT.

This clonotype was seen repeatedly, ten times or more. This sequence joins TRBV28 and TRBJ2-5; tentatively, D is TRBD1 (8 bases). The CDR3 loop spans 15 amino acids. Germline loops: CDR1 MDHEN, CDR2 SYDVKM. Trimming shortened V by 2 bases and J by 5 bases, and 15 bases separated the two germline ends. The CDR3: CASSLGQGGIETQYF. Written as DNA, the CDR3 is TGTGCCAGCAGTTTAGGACAGGGAGGGATCGAGACCCAGTACTTC.

This clonotype was detected a few times. Here the CDR3 DNA reads TGTGCCAGCAGTTTCCTCAGGGGGACAGGGGTAAACACTGAAGCTTTCTTT. Protein product: CASSFLRGTGVNTEAFF. The chain uses TRBV27 and TRBJ1-1, with 10 bases matching TRBD1. Germline loops: CDR1 MNHEY, CDR2 SMNVEV (reference sequence). This CDR3 comprises 17 residues. V lost 3 bases to trimming and J lost 2 bases; unmatched junction nucleotides: 9.

This clonotype appeared many times. The rearrangement uses TRBV20-1 and TRBJ1-2; TRBD1 might be the D (6 bases). This CDR3 is built from 16 residues. Looked up from germline, CDR1 is DFQATT and CDR2 is SNEGSKA (reference sequence). V lost 0 bases, J lost 2 bases, and 16 bases lay in between. This CDR3 reads CSARDSGDKINYGYTF. CDR3 DNA: TGCAGTGCTAGAGATTCTGGGGACAAGATCAACTATGGCTACACCTTC.

The chain combines TRBV4-1 with TRBJ2-1, with 9 bases fitting TRBD1. Looked up from germline, CDR1 is MGHRA and CDR2 is YSYEKL. The CDR3 spans 15 residues. The junction had 1 base not matched to a gene; V was cut back by 1 base and J by 3 bases. The CDR3 loop is CASSQGDRDYNEQFF. The CDR3 nucleotides read TGCGCCAGCAGCCAAGGGGACAGGGACTACAATGAGCAGTTCTTC.

There are many counts of this clonotype. This chain links TRBV5-1 with TRBJ2-1, with 8 bases identical to TRBD2. Germline-derived CDR1 and CDR2 are SGHRS and YFSETQ. The CDR3 runs 14 residues. Trimming cost V 3 bases and J 5 bases; bases outside gene matches: 4. The CDR3 coding sequence is TGCGCCAGCAGCTCATTAGCGGGAAACAATGAGCAGTTCTTC. Translation gives CASSSLAGNNEQFF.

This clonotype came up many times. The chain is built from TRBV20-1 and TRBJ2-7; D is uncertain. This CDR3 spans 12 amino acids. Germline V lookup: CDR1 DFQATT, CDR2 SNEGSKA (reference sequence). Trimming left V 0 bases short and J 12 bases short, with 15 bases between. The CDR3 reads CSAREGMGYLYF. In DNA, the CDR3 is TGCAGTGCTAGAGAGGGGATGGGGTATCTGTACTTC.

V usage is TRBV5-4 and J usage is TRBJ1-1; D gene uncertain. Trimming stripped 3 bases from V and 0 bases from J, with 9 bases between. Germline-derived CDR1 and CDR2 are SGHNT and YYREEE (reference sequence). CDR3 length equals 14 residues. The CDR3 nucleotides are TGTGCCAGCAGCTCAGAGAACCTGAACACTGAAGCTTTCTTT. Translated, it gives CASSSENLNTEAFF. The entire variable domain, with the rest obtained from reference TRBV5-4 and TRBJ1-1, is as follows: ETGVTQSPTHLIKTRGQQVTLRCSSQSGHNTVSWYQQALGQGPQFIFQYYREEENGRGNFPPRFSGLQFPNYSSELNVNALELDDSALYLCASSSENLNTEAFFGQGTRLTVV.

At least ten counts were recorded for this clonotype. This chain connects TRBV6-1 to TRBJ2-2, with a weak D call TRBD2 (5 bases). The CDR3 length is 11 residues. The V end lost 8 bases, the J end lost 6 bases, and 7 bases lay between the germline ends. Germline V gene lookup returns CDR1 MNHNS and CDR2 SASEGT. CDR3 nucleotide sequence: TGTGCCAGCGAGGGTTCCGGGGAGCTGTTTTTT. This encodes CASEGSGELFF.

The chain has TRBV7-2 and TRBJ1-1; TRBD1 agrees at 7 bases. V lost 5 bases to trimming and J lost 4 bases; unmatched junction nucleotides: 7. Germline V lookup: CDR1 SGHTA, CDR2 FQGNSA. The CDR3 consists of 14 residues. CDR3 in amino acids: CASSVSPGGTEAFF. In nucleotides, the CDR3 is TGTGCCAGCAGCGTCTCGCCAGGGGGCACTGAAGCTTTCTTT. Combining the CDR3 with reference TRBV7-2 and TRBJ1-1 gives the whole variable domain GAGVSQSPSNKVTEKGKDVELRCDPISGHTALYWYRQSLGQGLEFLIYFQGNSAPDKSGLPSDRFSAERTGGSVSTLTIQRTQQEDSAVYLCASSVSPGGTEAFFGQGTRLTVV.

This clonotype occurred many times. The chain uses TRBV7-8 and TRBJ1-5; tentative D call: TRBD1 (6 bases). This CDR3 is built from 14 residues. Germline CDR1 and CDR2: SGHVS and FQNEAQ. V lost 5 bases and J lost 3, with 11 bases in between. The CDR3 DNA is TGTGCCAGCAGCCCCCACAGGGACAATCAGCCCCAGCATTTT. It yields the protein CASSPHRDNQPQHF.

This clonotype was recorded at least ten times. The chain has TRBV27 and TRBJ2-2, with 8 bases aligning to TRBD1. Trimming cost V 6 bases and J 7 bases; bases outside gene matches: 7. In germline, CDR1 is MNHEY, CDR2 SMNVEV (reference sequence). This CDR3 has 14 amino acids. CDR3: CASSWTGSDGELFF. The CDR3 region has the DNA TGTGCCAGCAGCTGGACAGGGAGTGACGGGGAGCTGTTTTTT.

There are many counts of this clonotype. V gene TRBV20-1 combines with J gene TRBJ1-4; 7 bases agree with TRBD1. V dropped 0 bases and J dropped 7; count of bases not matched to a gene: 5. The germline V gene encodes CDR1 DFQATT and CDR2 SNEGSKA (reference sequence). The CDR3 length is 14 residues. The CDR3 nucleotides read TGCAGTGCTAGAGATTTGCAGGGGGGTGAAAAACTGTTTTTT. Its translation is CSARDLQGGEKLFF.

This clonotype was seen many times. J is TRBJ2-7 and V is TRBV19; 8 bases are a match to TRBD2. Looked up from germline, CDR1 is LNHDA and CDR2 is SQIVND (reference sequence). V was clipped by 5 bases and J by 3 bases; unmatched bases: 6. The CDR3 runs to 14 residues. The CDR3 here is CASSEGRGGYEQYF. The CDR3 DNA reads TGTGCCAGTAGTGAGGGCCGGGGGGGCTACGAGCAGTACTTC.